Given below is one TCR beta chain in context. Its antigen is not identified. The CDR3 loop spans 13 amino acids. Germline CDR1 reads MGHDK; CDR2 reads SYGVNS. The V end lost 5 bases, the J end lost 6 bases, and 14 bases lay between the germline ends. The sample is drawn from a study of cytomegalovirus exposure and HLA in healthy donors. Study-level points and caveats: Most TCR beta V segments were productive about 87% or about 30% of the time in an earlier analysis. Follow-up analysis found HLA locus-dependent TCR association rates, highest for DRB1 and lowest for HLA-C. Most subjects had HLA-A and HLA-B alleles reportedly predicted accurately by TCR beta sequences.

This PCR relied on a set of 60 Vbeta primers and 13 Jbeta primers. The data were produced by immunoSEQ multiplex PCR, yet TCRdb's version contains in-frame clones alone and is incomplete. The sample lists roughly 80,000 clones; 77% were seen once. The chain has TRBV25-1 and TRBJ2-7, with TRBD1 as a possible D gene (6 bases). Sequenced input: PBMCs. The receptor's source is a man aged 45 to 65 in good health and CMV-seropositive. The DNA for the CDR3 is TGTGCCAGCAGTAGCTGGGGGCCGGGCGAGCAGTACTTC. It yields the protein CASSSWGPGEQYF.